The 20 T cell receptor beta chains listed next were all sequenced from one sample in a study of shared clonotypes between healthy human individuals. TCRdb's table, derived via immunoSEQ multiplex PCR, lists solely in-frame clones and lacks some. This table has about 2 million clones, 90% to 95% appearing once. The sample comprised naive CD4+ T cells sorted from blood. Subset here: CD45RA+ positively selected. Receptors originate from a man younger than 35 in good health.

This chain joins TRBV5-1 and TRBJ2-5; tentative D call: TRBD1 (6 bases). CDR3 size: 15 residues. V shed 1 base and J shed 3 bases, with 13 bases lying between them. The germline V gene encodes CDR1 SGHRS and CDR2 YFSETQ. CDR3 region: CASSLNAGAKETQYF. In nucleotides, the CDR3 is TGCGCCAGCAGCTTGAACGCAGGGGCAAAAGAGACCCAGTACTTC.

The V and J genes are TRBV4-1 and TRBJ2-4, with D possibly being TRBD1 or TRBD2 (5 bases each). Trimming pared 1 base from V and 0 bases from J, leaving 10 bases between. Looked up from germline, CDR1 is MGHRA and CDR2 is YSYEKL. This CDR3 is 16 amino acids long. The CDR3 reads CASSQVGDVAKNIQYF. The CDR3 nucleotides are TGCGCCAGCAGCCAAGTGGGGGATGTAGCCAAAAACATTCAGTACTTC.

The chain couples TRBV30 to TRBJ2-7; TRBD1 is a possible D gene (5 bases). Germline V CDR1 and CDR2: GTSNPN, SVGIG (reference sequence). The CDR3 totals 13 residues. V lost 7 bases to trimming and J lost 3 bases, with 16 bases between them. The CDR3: CASHDGHYYEQYF. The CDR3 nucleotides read TGTGCCTCCCACGACGGACATTACTACGAGCAGTACTTC.

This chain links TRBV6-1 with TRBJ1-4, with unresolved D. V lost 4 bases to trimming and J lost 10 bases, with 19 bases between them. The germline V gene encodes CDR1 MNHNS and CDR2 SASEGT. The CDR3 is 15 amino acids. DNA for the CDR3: TGTGCCAGCAGTGCCTACAGCAGCGCGGAGGGAAAACTGTTTTTT. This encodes CASSAYSSAEGKLFF.

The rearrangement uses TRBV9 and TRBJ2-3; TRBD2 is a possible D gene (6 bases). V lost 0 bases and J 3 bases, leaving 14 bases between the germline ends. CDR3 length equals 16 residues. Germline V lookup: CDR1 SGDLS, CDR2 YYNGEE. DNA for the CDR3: TGTGCCAGCAGCGTAGCTGGGGGGATGGTTACAGATACGCAGTATTTT. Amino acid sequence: CASSVAGGMVTDTQYF.

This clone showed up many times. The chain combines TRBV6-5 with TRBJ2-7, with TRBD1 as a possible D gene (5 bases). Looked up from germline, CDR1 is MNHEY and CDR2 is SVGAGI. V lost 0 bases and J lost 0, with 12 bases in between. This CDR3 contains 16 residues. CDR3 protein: CASSYSGPWDSYEQYF. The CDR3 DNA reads TGTGCCAGCAGTTACTCGGGGCCTTGGGACTCCTACGAGCAGTACTTC.

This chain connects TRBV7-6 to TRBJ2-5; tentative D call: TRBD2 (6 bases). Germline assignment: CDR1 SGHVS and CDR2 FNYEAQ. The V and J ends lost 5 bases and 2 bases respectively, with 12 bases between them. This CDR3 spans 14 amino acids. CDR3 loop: CASSLGGLQETQYF. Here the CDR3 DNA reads TGTGCCAGCAGCCTTGGGGGGTTGCAAGAGACCCAGTACTTC.

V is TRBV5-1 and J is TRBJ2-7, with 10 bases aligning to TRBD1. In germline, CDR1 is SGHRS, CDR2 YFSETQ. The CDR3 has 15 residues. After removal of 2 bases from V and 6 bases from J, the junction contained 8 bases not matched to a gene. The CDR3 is CASSFGTGEWSEQYF. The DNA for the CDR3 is TGCGCCAGCAGCTTCGGGACAGGGGAATGGTCCGAGCAGTACTTC.

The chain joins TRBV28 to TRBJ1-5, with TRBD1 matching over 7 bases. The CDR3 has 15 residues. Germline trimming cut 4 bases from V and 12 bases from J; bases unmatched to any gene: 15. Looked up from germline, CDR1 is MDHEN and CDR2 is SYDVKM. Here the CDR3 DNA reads TGTGCCAGCAGTTCATCGGGACCGGGAAGGGGGCTCCAGCATTTT. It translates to CASSSSGPGRGLQHF.

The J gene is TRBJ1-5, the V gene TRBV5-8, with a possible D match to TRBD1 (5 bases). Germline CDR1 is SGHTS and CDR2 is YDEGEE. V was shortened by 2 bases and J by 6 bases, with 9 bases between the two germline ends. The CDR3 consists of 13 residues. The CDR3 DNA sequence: TGTGCCAGCAGCTTCGGGGACCTTCAGCCCCAGCATTTT. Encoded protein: CASSFGDLQPQHF.

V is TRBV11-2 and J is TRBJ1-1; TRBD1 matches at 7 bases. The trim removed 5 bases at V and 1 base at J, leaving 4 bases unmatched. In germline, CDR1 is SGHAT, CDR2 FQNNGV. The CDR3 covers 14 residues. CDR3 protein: CASSGQVTNTEAFF. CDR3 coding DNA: TGTGCCAGCAGCGGACAGGTGACGAACACTGAAGCTTTCTTT.

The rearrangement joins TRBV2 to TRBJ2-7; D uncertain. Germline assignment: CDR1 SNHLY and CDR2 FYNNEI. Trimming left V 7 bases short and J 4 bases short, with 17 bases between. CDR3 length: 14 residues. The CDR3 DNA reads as TGTGCCAGCAATATGGACCGGTTGGATTACGAGCAGTACTTC. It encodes CASNMDRLDYEQYF.

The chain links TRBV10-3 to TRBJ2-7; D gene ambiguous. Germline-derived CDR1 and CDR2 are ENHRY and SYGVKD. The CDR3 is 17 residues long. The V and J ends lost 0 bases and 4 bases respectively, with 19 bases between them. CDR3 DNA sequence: TGTGCCATCAGTGAGTCGACGGGTTTCGACGTCCGGTACGAGCAGTACTTC. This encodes CAISESTGFDVRYEQYF.

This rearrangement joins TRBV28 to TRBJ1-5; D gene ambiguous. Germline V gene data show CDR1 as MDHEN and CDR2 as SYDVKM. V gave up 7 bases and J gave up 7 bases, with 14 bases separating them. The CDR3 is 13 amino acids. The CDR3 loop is CASKGSLGQPQHF. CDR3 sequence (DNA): TGTGCCAGCAAGGGCAGTTTGGGCCAGCCCCAGCATTTT.

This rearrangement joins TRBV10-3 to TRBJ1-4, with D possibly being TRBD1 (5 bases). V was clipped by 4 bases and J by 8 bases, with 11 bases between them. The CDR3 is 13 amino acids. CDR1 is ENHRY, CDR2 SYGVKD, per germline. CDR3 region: CAISAGGTEKLFF. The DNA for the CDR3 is TGTGCCATCAGTGCAGGAGGGACCGAAAAACTGTTTTTT.

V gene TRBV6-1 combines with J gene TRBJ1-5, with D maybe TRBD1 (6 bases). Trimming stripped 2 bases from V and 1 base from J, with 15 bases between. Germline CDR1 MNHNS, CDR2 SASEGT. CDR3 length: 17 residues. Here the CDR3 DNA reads TGTGCCAGCAGTGAAATGGGGGGCGGATGGAGCAATCAGCCCCAGCATTTT. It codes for CASSEMGGGWSNQPQHF.

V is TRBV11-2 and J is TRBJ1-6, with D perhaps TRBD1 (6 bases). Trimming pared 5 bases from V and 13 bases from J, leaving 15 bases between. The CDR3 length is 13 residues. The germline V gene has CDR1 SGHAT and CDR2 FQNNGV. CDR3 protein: CASSPRGGGPLHF. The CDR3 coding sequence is TGTGCCAGCAGCCCACGAGGGGGGGGGCCCCTCCACTTT.

This CDR3 is CASSTTGGNEQFF. CDR3 sequence (DNA): TGTGCCAGCAGCACAACGGGGGGGAATGAGCAGTTCTTC. V is TRBV7-8 and J is TRBJ2-1; 8 bases agree with TRBD2. The germline V gene has CDR1 SGHVS and CDR2 FQNEAQ. The CDR3 covers 13 residues. The trim removed 5 bases at V and 7 bases at J, leaving 4 bases unmatched.

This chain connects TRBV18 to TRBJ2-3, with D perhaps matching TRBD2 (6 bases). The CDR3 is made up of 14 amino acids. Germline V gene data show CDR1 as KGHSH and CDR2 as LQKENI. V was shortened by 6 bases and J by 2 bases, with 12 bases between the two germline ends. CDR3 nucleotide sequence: TGTGCCAGCTCGCCGGGACTTCTCACAGATACGCAGTATTTT. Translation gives CASSPGLLTDTQYF.

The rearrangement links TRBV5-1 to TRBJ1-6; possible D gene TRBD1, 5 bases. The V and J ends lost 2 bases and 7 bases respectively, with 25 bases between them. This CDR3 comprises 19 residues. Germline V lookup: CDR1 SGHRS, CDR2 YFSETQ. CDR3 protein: CASSLGDSLLSAGNSPLHF. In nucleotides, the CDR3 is TGCGCCAGCAGCTTAGGGGATAGCCTCCTTTCGGCGGGGAATTCACCCCTCCACTTT.